The 27 T cell receptor beta chains presented below share a single source sample, sequenced in a study of regulatory T cells. Study-wide points: Hydrophobic residues at CDR3 positions 6 and 7 were enriched in conventional CD4+ T cells of CD3G-deficient patients.

These receptors' targets are unknown. The primer mix had 52 TRBV and 13 TRBJ primers. Method: immunoSEQ multiplex PCR; TCRdb's copy keeps in-frame clones and lacks some. This sample has some 38,000 clones, with approximately 90% found just once. Sequencing was carried out using conventional CD4+ T cells sorted from blood. The source of these receptors is a person in their late teens or twenties with CD3G deficiency.

This clone has a handful of counts. V usage is TRBV6-1 and J usage is TRBJ2-7; 8 nucleotides line up with TRBD1. The CDR3 loop spans 14 amino acids. Germline-derived CDR1 and CDR2 are MNHNS and SASEGT. V lost 7 bases and J lost 4; bases outside the gene matches: 9. The CDR3 nucleotides are TGTGCCAGCACCAAAGGACACAGGGGGTACGAGCAGTACTTC. Residues: CASTKGHRGYEQYF.

V gene TRBV6-6 combines with J gene TRBJ1-1; the D gene is possibly TRBD1 (5 bases). CDR1 is MNHNY and CDR2 is SVGAGI in the germline V gene (reference sequence). The CDR3 sequence is 12 residues long. Between the trimmed V and J ends, which lost 6 bases and 6 bases, there was a span of 11 bases. Written as DNA, the CDR3 is TGTGCCAGCAGCCGCGGGGGGTCTGAAGCTTTCTTT. This sequence encodes CASSRGGSEAFF.

The chain is built from TRBV19 and TRBJ2-3; D is tentatively TRBD1 or TRBD2 (5 bases each). Germline V gene sequence: CDR1 LNHDA, CDR2 SQIVND (reference sequence). V was pared by 4 bases and J by 7 bases, with 15 bases between. The CDR3 extends over 14 amino acids. The CDR3: CASSRGRDTHTQYF. The CDR3 DNA is TGTGCCAGTAGTAGGGGACGGGATACACATACGCAGTATTTT.

This sequence joins TRBV5-1 and TRBJ2-5; the match to TRBD2 covers 9 bases. Germline assignment: CDR1 SGHRS and CDR2 YFSETQ. Germline trimming cut 2 bases from V and 4 bases from J; bases unmatched to any gene: 15. The CDR3 spans 18 residues. The CDR3 loop is CASSFNRRGGGAGETQYF. The CDR3, as DNA: TGCGCCAGCAGCTTCAACCGCCGGGGCGGGGGGGCCGGAGAGACCCAGTACTTC.

J is TRBJ2-3 and V is TRBV10-3, with D unclear. Per the germline V gene, CDR1 is ENHRY and CDR2 is SYGVKD. V lost 2 bases to trimming and J lost 10 bases, with 16 bases between them. The CDR3 has 14 amino acids. The CDR3 reads CAISEGRQPLAQYF. The CDR3 DNA is TGTGCCATCAGTGAGGGCAGGCAACCTCTAGCGCAGTATTTT.

The genes are TRBV19 and TRBJ1-2; 10 bases align to TRBD1. V was clipped by 4 bases and J by 11 bases; unmatched bases: 10. CDR3 length: 14 residues. The germline gives CDR1 LNHDA, CDR2 SQIVND (reference sequence). CDR3 sequence reads: CASSTRDRGLGYTF. Here the CDR3 DNA reads TGTGCCAGTAGTACCCGGGACAGGGGCCTTGGGTACACCTTC. Based on the CDR3 plus reference TRBV19 and TRBJ1-2, the full variable domain is DGGITQSPKYLFRKEGQNVTLSCEQNLNHDAMYWYRQDPGQGLRLIYYSQIVNDFQKGDIAEGYSVSREKKESFPLTVTSAQKNPTAFYLCASSTRDRGLGYTFGSGTRLTVV.

V and J are TRBV7-9 and TRBJ2-1; 7 nucleotides align to TRBD2. V lost 5 bases and J lost 16; bases outside the gene matches: 20. In germline, CDR1 is SEHNR, CDR2 FQNEAQ (reference sequence). The CDR3 contains 15 residues. The CDR3 DNA sequence: TGTGCCAGCAGCACCACTGGGACTACCCCCCAACGAATATTCTTC. This gives the protein CASSTTGTTPQRIFF.

The rearrangement uses TRBV11-2 and TRBJ2-6, with D tentatively TRBD1 or TRBD2 (5 bases each). The V gene lost 1 base and the J gene lost 3 bases, with 10 bases spanning the gap. Germline CDR1 reads SGHAT; CDR2 reads FQNNGV. The length of the CDR3 is 16 residues. For the CDR3, the DNA is TGTGCCAGCAGCTTAGGGGCAGGGAGTGGGGCCAACGTCCTGACTTTC. Residues: CASSLGAGSGANVLTF.

The J gene is TRBJ1-1, the V gene TRBV6-1; TRBD1 matches at 9 bases. The V gene's germline CDR1 is MNHNS and CDR2 SASEGT. CDR3 length equals 15 residues. Trimming removed 8 bases from V and 1 base from J; junction bases left unmatched: 8. Here the CDR3 DNA reads TGTGCCAGCTCTTCCGGGACAGGGCAGAACACTGAAGCTTTCTTT. It yields the protein CASSSGTGQNTEAFF.

V and J are TRBV28 and TRBJ2-7; 8 bases align to TRBD2. The CDR3 covers 15 residues. Germline CDR1 MDHEN, CDR2 SYDVKM. V lost 2 bases, J lost 0 bases, and 3 bases stayed unmatched. The CDR3 nucleotides are TGTGCCAGCAGTTTACTCGGGAGGGGCTCCTACGAGCAGTACTTC. Translation gives CASSLLGRGSYEQYF.

This chain joins TRBV18 and TRBJ1-2, with unresolved D. The CDR3 covers 13 residues. Germline CDR1 KGHSH, CDR2 LQKENI. The germline V and J ends were trimmed by 6 bases and 7 bases, with 15 bases remaining between them. In nucleotides, the CDR3 is TGTGCCAGCTCCATGGAAGAAGTAGGTGGCTACACCTTC. It translates to CASSMEEVGGYTF.

This sequence joins TRBV6-6 and TRBJ2-7, with D perhaps matching TRBD2 (5 bases). Germline V lookup: CDR1 MNHNY, CDR2 SVGAGI (reference sequence). Trimming pared 0 bases from V and 5 bases from J, leaving 11 bases between. This CDR3 spans 14 amino acids. The CDR3 sequence: CASSYSNTGNEQYF. The CDR3 DNA sequence: TGTGCCAGCAGTTACTCGAATACGGGAAACGAGCAGTACTTC.

The chain combines TRBV23-1 with TRBJ2-1; TRBD2 matches at 13 bases. TRBV23-1 is designated an ORF whose function remains uncertain. V shed 0 bases and J 7 bases; nucleotides not matched to a gene: 12. This CDR3 comprises 19 residues. This CDR3 is CASSQSGYRGLAGQNEQFF. The DNA of the CDR3 is TGCGCCAGCAGTCAATCGGGCTACAGGGGACTAGCGGGACAGAATGAGCAGTTCTTC.

The rearrangement links TRBV7-8 to TRBJ2-7; D gene unclear. With 5 bases removed from V and 0 bases from J, the gap between germline ends came to 14 bases. Germline V lookup: CDR1 SGHVS, CDR2 FQNEAQ. The CDR3 sequence is 15 residues long. As DNA, the CDR3 is TGTGCCAGCAGCGTAGGAACCTCGAGCTCCTACGAGCAGTACTTC. Its protein product is CASSVGTSSSYEQYF.

The chain combines TRBV6-6 with TRBJ2-2; D remains unclear. This CDR3 region has 13 residues. V was trimmed by 4 bases and J by 1 base, leaving 4 bases between them. The germline gives CDR1 MNHNY, CDR2 SVGAGI (reference sequence). In DNA, the CDR3 is TGTGCCAGCAGTTCGTGGAACACCGGGGAGCTGTTTTTT. It translates to CASSSWNTGELFF.

The chain is built from TRBV30 and TRBJ1-2, with D uncertain. V lost 4 bases, J lost 4 bases, and 10 bases lay in between. This CDR3 has 12 residues. From germline, CDR1 is GTSNPN and CDR2 SVGIG (reference sequence). The CDR3 DNA sequence: TGTGCCTGGAATCGGGGAAGCTATGGCTACACCTTC. Protein: CAWNRGSYGYTF.

The gene calls are TRBV28 and TRBJ1-6, with D possibly matching TRBD1 (5 bases). The CDR3 spans 14 residues. The ends were cut back, 2 bases at V and 7 bases at J, with 9 bases in the middle. The germline V gene encodes CDR1 MDHEN and CDR2 SYDVKM. In nucleotides, the CDR3 is TGTGCCAGCAGTTTAGCAGGGCCAAATTCACCCCTCCACTTT. This codes for CASSLAGPNSPLHF.

Only one count was recorded for this clone. V is TRBV21-1 and J is TRBJ2-1; the table assigns TRBD2, which was not confirmed against the DNA. TRBV21-1 is recorded as a pseudogene. This CDR3 has 16 amino acids. The CDR3 sequence: CASSTGLPWIDNEQFF. CDR3 sequence (DNA): TGTGCCAGCAGCACTGGACTCCCCTGGATAGACAATGAGCAGTTCTTC.

The V call is TRBV7-2, the J call TRBJ2-5, with D perhaps matching TRBD1 (5 bases). V lost 4 bases and J 2 bases, leaving 8 bases between the germline ends. This CDR3 spans 13 amino acids. Germline V gives CDR1 SGHTA, CDR2 FQGNSA. CDR3 residues: CASSSDIQETQYF. CDR3 in DNA: TGTGCCAGCAGCTCGGACATACAAGAGACCCAGTACTTC.

V and J are TRBV11-2 and TRBJ1-6; D gene uncertain. V was pared by 5 bases and J by 12 bases, with 14 bases between. The CDR3 extends over 13 amino acids. In germline, CDR1 is SGHAT, CDR2 FQNNGV. The CDR3 spells CASSESWQGPLHF. CDR3 sequence (DNA): TGTGCCAGCAGCGAGAGTTGGCAAGGACCCCTCCACTTT.

This sequence joins TRBV7-9 and TRBJ2-6, with TRBD1 matching over 8 bases. Germline lookup yields CDR1 SEHNR and CDR2 FQNEAQ (reference sequence). Trimming cost V 5 bases and J 1 base; bases outside gene matches: 10. The CDR3 spans 18 residues. The CDR3 DNA is TGTGCCAGCAGCCACGACAGGGGACGGACTTCTGGGGCCAACGTCCTGACTTTC. This codes for CASSHDRGRTSGANVLTF. The full variable domain, in which reference TRBV7-9 and TRBJ2-6 provide the parts outside the CDR3, is DTGVSQNPRHKITKRGQNVTFRCDPISEHNRLYWYRQTLGQGPEFLTYFQNEAQLEKSRLLSDRFSAERPKGSFSTLEIQRTEQGDSAMYLCASSHDRGRTSGANVLTFGAGSRLTVL.

V and J are TRBV28 and TRBJ1-1, with D unclear. Germline values: CDR1 MDHEN, CDR2 SYDVKM. Trimming stripped 3 bases from V and 3 bases from J, with 5 bases between. The CDR3 loop spans 12 amino acids. CDR3: CASSLAYTEAFF. The CDR3 bases are TGTGCCAGCAGTTTGGCTTACACTGAAGCTTTCTTT.

The chain carries TRBV9 and TRBJ2-6; TRBD2 might be the D (6 bases). This CDR3 contains 15 residues. Trimming cost V 0 bases and J 2 bases, with 6 bases left between them. Germline assignment: CDR1 SGDLS and CDR2 YYNGEE. The CDR3 nucleotides read TGTGCCAGCAGCGTAGGGGGGGCTGGGGCCAACGTCCTGACTTTC. Its protein is CASSVGGAGANVLTF.

The chain joins TRBV5-1 to TRBJ2-3, with 13 bases aligning to TRBD2. The length of the CDR3 is 16 residues. Trimming at V came to 3 bases and at J to 2 bases, leaving 3 bases not matched to a gene. Per the germline V gene, CDR1 is SGHRS and CDR2 is YFSETQ. CDR3 coding DNA: TGCGCCAGCAGCTCTGGACTAGCGGGAGACACAGATACGCAGTATTTT. Its translation: CASSSGLAGDTDTQYF. Complete variable domain (other parts from reference TRBV5-1 and TRBJ2-3): KAGVTQTPRYLIKTRGQQVTLSCSPISGHRSVSWYQQTPGQGLQFLFEYFSETQRNKGNFPGRFSGRQFSNSRSEMNVSTLELGDSALYLCASSSGLAGDTDTQYFGPGTRLTVL.

The chain employs TRBV18 and TRBJ1-1, with D perhaps matching TRBD1 (5 bases). The CDR3 loop spans 14 amino acids. Germline CDR1 and CDR2: KGHSH and LQKENI. V lost 6 bases to trimming and J lost 3 bases, with 14 bases between them. CDR3 bases: TGTGCCAGCTCCCGAAGGGGAGGTGACACTGAAGCTTTCTTT. It yields the protein CASSRRGGDTEAFF. Supplemented by reference TRBV18 and TRBJ1-1, the full variable domain reads NAGVMQNPRHLVRRRGQEARLRCSPMKGHSHVYWYRQLPEEGLKFMVYLQKENIIDESGMPKERFSAEFPKEGPSILRIQQVVRGDSAAYFCASSRRGGDTEAFFGQGTRLTVV.

This chain links TRBV30 with TRBJ2-5, with 7 nucleotides matching TRBD1. With V trimmed by 0 bases and J by 4 bases, 5 bases remained unmatched. CDR3 length: 14 residues. CDR1 is GTSNPN and CDR2 is SVGIG in the germline V gene (reference sequence). The CDR3 coding sequence is TGTGCCTGGAGTGTTAAGGGGGCCGGAGAGACCCAGTACTTC. The encoded protein is CAWSVKGAGETQYF. Full variable domain (outside the CDR3, taken from reference TRBV30 and TRBJ2-5): SQTIHQWPATLVQPVGSPLSLECTVEGTSNPNLYWYRQAAGRGLQLLFYSVGIGQISSEVPQNLSASRPQDRQFILSSKKLLLSDSGFYLCAWSVKGAGETQYFGPGTRLLVL.

The rearrangement links TRBV5-1 to TRBJ2-5; D not certain. This CDR3 contains 15 residues. Per the germline V gene, CDR1 is SGHRS and CDR2 is YFSETQ. With 0 bases removed from V and 5 bases from J, the gap between germline ends came to 14 bases. In nucleotides, the CDR3 is TGCGCCAGCAGCTTGGATTTCGGACCCGGGGAGACCCAGTACTTC. It is translated as CASSLDFGPGETQYF. The full variable domain, rest sourced from reference TRBV5-1 and TRBJ2-5, is KAGVTQTPRYLIKTRGQQVTLSCSPISGHRSVSWYQQTPGQGLQFLFEYFSETQRNKGNFPGRFSGRQFSNSRSEMNVSTLELGDSALYLCASSLDFGPGETQYFGPGTRLLVL.